Shown below are 26 T cell receptor beta chains from a single sample sequenced in a study of blood T cell repertoires in COVID-19 (dated by TCRdb to about 2020). Libraries were constructed by the immunoSEQ multiplex PCR assay. TCRdb carries this immuneACCESS record with in-frame sequences only. Its versions omit some clonotypes, under half of them owing to an unresolved V gene in the studies checked, with the rest unexplained. The sample contains 13,000 to 15,000 clones, around 89% of them found a single time. The top ten hold roughly 2.9% of the sample. What was sequenced was peripheral blood. Every receptor here comes from a human donor in a cohort sampled during active COVID-19.

This sequence joins TRBV6-5 and TRBJ1-2, with TRBD1 as a possible D gene (6 bases). The V end lost 8 bases, the J end lost 7 bases, and 14 bases lay between the germline ends. CDR1 is MNHEY, CDR2 SVGAGI, per germline. CDR3 size: 12 residues. CDR3 region: CASQTGSGGYTF. In DNA form, the CDR3 reads TGTGCCAGCCAGACAGGATCAGGTGGCTACACCTTC.

The chain couples TRBV9 to TRBJ1-1; the D gene is possibly TRBD1 (5 bases). The CDR3 has 15 amino acids. Germline V lookup: CDR1 SGDLS, CDR2 YYNGEE. Trimming removed 0 bases from V and 0 bases from J, with 9 bases in between. The CDR3 DNA sequence: TGTGCCAGCAGCGTAGGGGGGGAGATGAACACTGAAGCTTTCTTT. Its translation: CASSVGGEMNTEAFF.

The chain employs TRBV2 and TRBJ1-5, with D unresolved. This CDR3 comprises 15 residues. Germline values: CDR1 SNHLY, CDR2 FYNNEI. Trimming removed 2 bases from V and 2 bases from J, with 10 bases in between. The CDR3 DNA follows: TGTGCCAGCAGTGAACCGGGGAGGGGCAATCAGCCCCAGCATTTT. Amino acid sequence: CASSEPGRGNQPQHF.

The rearrangement links TRBV19 to TRBJ2-7; weak D call: TRBD1 (6 bases). With 4 bases removed from V and 2 bases from J, the gap between germline ends came to 12 bases. Germline CDR1 is LNHDA and CDR2 is SQIVND (reference sequence). CDR3 length: 14 residues. CDR3 region: CASSTRGPTYEQYF. The CDR3 nucleotides are TGTGCCAGTAGTACCAGGGGCCCAACCTACGAGCAGTACTTC.

The rearrangement joins TRBV28 to TRBJ1-2, with TRBD1 as a possible D gene (6 bases). Trimming removed 2 bases at V and 4 bases at J, with 11 bases between. CDR1 is MDHEN, CDR2 SYDVKM, per germline. This CDR3 comprises 14 residues. Written as DNA, the CDR3 is TGTGCCAGCAGTTTAGGGGGCTGGGGCTATGGCTACACCTTC. This codes for CASSLGGWGYGYTF.

The chain is built from TRBV9 and TRBJ2-5; TRBD2 matches 13 bases. The CDR3 consists of 16 residues. In germline, CDR1 is SGDLS, CDR2 YYNGEE. V shed 5 bases and J 2 bases; nucleotides not matched to a gene: 6. CDR3 sequence reads: CASSPRLAGGQETQYF. As DNA, the CDR3 is TGTGCCAGCAGTCCTAGACTAGCGGGAGGACAAGAGACCCAGTACTTC. The full variable domain, rest sourced from reference TRBV9 and TRBJ2-5, is DSGVTQTPKHLITATGQRVTLRCSPRSGDLSVYWYQQSLDQGLQFLIQYYNGEERAKGNILERFSAQQFPDLHSELNLSSLELGDSALYFCASSPRLAGGQETQYFGPGTRLLVL.

The V and J genes are TRBV29-1 and TRBJ2-7, with a weak D call TRBD2 (5 bases). V dropped 4 bases and J dropped 4 bases, with 14 bases sitting between them. Per germline, CDR1 SQVTM and CDR2 ANQGSEA. The CDR3 runs to 13 residues. CDR3 residues: CSVVVISGYEQYF. The DNA for the CDR3 is TGCAGCGTTGTTGTGATTTCGGGGTACGAGCAGTACTTC.

The gene calls are TRBV12-3 or TRBV12-4 and TRBJ2-7; D call uncertain. Trimming took off 2 bases at V and 5 bases at J, with 7 bases between the two ends. The length of the CDR3 is 12 residues. The CDR3 DNA reads TGTGCCAGCAGTTTAACGGTCAACGAGCAGTACTTC. Its protein product is CASSLTVNEQYF.

There are a few counts of this clone. CDR3 residues: CASSPWTGIGSPLHF. CDR3 DNA sequence: TGTGCCAGCAGCCCATGGACAGGGATCGGATCACCCCTCCACTTT. V is TRBV9 and J is TRBJ1-6; 8 positions match TRBD1. V was clipped by 4 bases and J by 10 bases; unmatched bases: 10. The CDR3 is made up of 15 amino acids. From germline, CDR1 is SGDLS and CDR2 YYNGEE. Full variable domain (missing parts from reference TRBV9 and TRBJ1-6): DSGVTQTPKHLITATGQRVTLRCSPRSGDLSVYWYQQSLDQGLQFLIQYYNGEERAKGNILERFSAQQFPDLHSELNLSSLELGDSALYFCASSPWTGIGSPLHFGNGTRLTVT.

The gene calls are TRBV19 and TRBJ2-7; D may be TRBD1 (5 bases). V was pared by 4 bases and J by 5 bases, with 12 bases between. This CDR3 is built from 13 residues. Per the germline V gene, CDR1 is LNHDA and CDR2 is SQIVND (reference sequence). CDR3 DNA sequence: TGTGCCAGTAGTAAAAGGACATATGACGAGCAGTACTTC. It encodes CASSKRTYDEQYF.

The chain employs TRBV6-1 and TRBJ1-1, with TRBD1 matching over 7 bases. CDR1 and CDR2 (germline): MNHNS, SASEGT. After removal of 1 base from V and 0 bases from J, the junction contained 11 bases not matched to a gene. This CDR3 is built from 18 residues. This CDR3 reads CASSEEGNPGQMNTEAFF. The CDR3 region has the DNA TGTGCCAGCAGTGAAGAGGGGAATCCGGGACAGATGAACACTGAAGCTTTCTTT.

The chain is built from TRBV27 and TRBJ2-3, with D possibly TRBD1 on 5 matching bases. V was pared by 4 bases and J by 10 bases, with 9 bases between. Germline V gene sequence: CDR1 MNHEY, CDR2 SMNVEV (reference sequence). This CDR3 is 11 amino acids long. The CDR3 DNA follows: TGTGCCAGCAGTTCACAAGGGGCGCAGTATTTT. This encodes CASSSQGAQYF.

V gene TRBV19 combines with J gene TRBJ1-5; 7 nucleotides agree with TRBD1. J lost 7 bases, V lost 3 bases, and 6 bases had no gene match. Germline lookup yields CDR1 LNHDA and CDR2 SQIVND (reference sequence). The CDR3 totals 14 residues. The CDR3 bases are TGTGCCAGTAGTATCGACAGGGAAGGACAGCCCCAGCATTTT. It encodes CASSIDREGQPQHF.

V is TRBV4-3 and J is TRBJ1-3; D is unclear. CDR1 is LGHNA, CDR2 YSLEER, per germline. Trimming took 0 bases from V and 0 from J, leaving 3 bases between them. The CDR3 has 14 amino acids. The DNA of the CDR3 is TGCGCCAGCAGCCAAGACTTCTCTGGAAACACCATATATTTT. This sequence encodes CASSQDFSGNTIYF.

This clone was counted a few times. The chain employs TRBV7-9 and TRBJ2-7, with D possibly matching TRBD2 (5 bases). Germline V gene data show CDR1 as SEHNR and CDR2 as FQNEAQ (reference sequence). The CDR3 sequence is 14 residues long. The ends were cut back, 8 bases at V and 2 bases at J, with 16 bases in the middle. The CDR3 reads CASDPLGSTYEQYF. The CDR3 DNA is TGTGCCAGCGATCCGTTAGGGAGCACCTACGAGCAGTACTTC. Based on the CDR3 plus reference TRBV7-9 and TRBJ2-7, the full variable domain is DTGVSQNPRHKITKRGQNVTFRCDPISEHNRLYWYRQTLGQGPEFLTYFQNEAQLEKSRLLSDRFSAERPKGSFSTLEIQRTEQGDSAMYLCASDPLGSTYEQYFGPGTRLTVT.

This chain joins TRBV4-3 and TRBJ2-7; 9 nucleotides match TRBD2. The germline CDR1 and CDR2 sequences are LGHNA and YSLEER. There are 15 residues in the CDR3. V lost 1 base and J lost 6; bases outside the gene matches: 7. This CDR3 reads CASSQARGRVSEQYF. The CDR3 DNA follows: TGCGCCAGCAGCCAAGCTCGCGGGAGGGTTAGCGAGCAGTACTTC.

A few counts support this clone. The gene calls are TRBV29-1 and TRBJ2-7; 8 bases are a match to TRBD1. The CDR3 has 14 amino acids. Germline CDR1 is SQVTM and CDR2 is ANQGSEA. V shed 5 bases and J 2 bases; nucleotides not matched to a gene: 8. The chain's CDR3 is CSVLTGVDAYEQYF. The CDR3 nucleotides read TGCAGCGTTTTGACAGGGGTGGACGCCTACGAGCAGTACTTC.

The chain recombines TRBV7-9 with TRBJ2-2; tentatively, D is TRBD1 (5 bases). CDR3 size: 16 residues. Per germline, CDR1 SEHNR and CDR2 FQNEAQ (reference sequence). V was trimmed by 4 bases and J by 5 bases, leaving 17 bases between them. CDR3 protein: CASSSGIQGRTGELFF. The CDR3 DNA is TGTGCCAGCAGCTCCGGTATCCAGGGTCGGACCGGGGAGCTGTTTTTT.

V and J are TRBV30 and TRBJ2-3; no clear D gene. The CDR3 loop spans 12 amino acids. CDR1 is GTSNPN, CDR2 SVGIG, per germline (reference sequence). The ends were cut back, 5 bases at V and 2 bases at J, with 8 bases in the middle. CDR3 nucleotides: TGTGCCTGGTGCGAGTACACAGATACGCAGTATTTT. Protein: CAWCEYTDTQYF.

The chain links TRBV18 to TRBJ1-6; no clear D gene. CDR3 size: 14 residues. Germline V lookup: CDR1 KGHSH, CDR2 LQKENI. V lost 5 bases, J lost 5 bases, and 10 bases lay in between. The CDR3 DNA reads TGTGCCAGCTCAGAGGTAGGCGATAATTCACCCCTCCACTTT. It yields the protein CASSEVGDNSPLHF.

The chain links TRBV5-1 to TRBJ2-7; 10 nucleotides line up with TRBD2. The CDR3 loop spans 17 amino acids. Germline values: CDR1 SGHRS, CDR2 YFSETQ. Trimming cost V 5 bases and J 5 bases; bases outside gene matches: 16. The CDR3 DNA reads TGCGCCAGCAGTTTTAACCCCACTAGCGGGGCTAGCAACGAGCAGTACTTC. Its translation: CASSFNPTSGASNEQYF.

The V call is TRBV18, the J call TRBJ2-3; D remains ambiguous. The germline V gene encodes CDR1 KGHSH and CDR2 LQKENI. The length of the CDR3 is 13 residues. V was clipped by 6 bases and J by 0 bases, with 7 bases between them. The CDR3: CASSVRSTDTQYF. CDR3 DNA sequence: TGTGCCAGCTCTGTGCGAAGCACAGATACGCAGTATTTT. The variable domain in full, with the rest retrieved from reference TRBV18 and TRBJ2-3, is NAGVMQNPRHLVRRRGQEARLRCSPMKGHSHVYWYRQLPEEGLKFMVYLQKENIIDESGMPKERFSAEFPKEGPSILRIQQVVRGDSAAYFCASSVRSTDTQYFGPGTRLTVL.

The V and J genes are TRBV19 and TRBJ2-7, with 8 bases identical to TRBD2. CDR3 length: 15 residues. V dropped 5 bases and J dropped 2; count of bases not matched to a gene: 8. CDR1 is LNHDA, CDR2 SQIVND, per germline (reference sequence). CDR3 residues: CASSSRGGPTYEQYF. The DNA for the CDR3 is TGTGCCAGTAGTTCACGCGGGGGGCCCACCTACGAGCAGTACTTC.

This chain links TRBV11-3 with TRBJ2-1; D is possibly TRBD1 (6 bases). The CDR3 is made up of 15 amino acids. The germline gives CDR1 SGHNT, CDR2 YENEEA. Trimming left V 0 bases short and J 4 bases short, with 10 bases between. CDR3 in DNA: TGTGCCAGCAGCTTAGAGGGGGCAGGATACAATGAGCAGTTCTTC. Its protein is CASSLEGAGYNEQFF.

This chain joins TRBV2 and TRBJ2-2, with TRBD1 matching 7 bases. In germline, CDR1 is SNHLY, CDR2 FYNNEI. The CDR3 spans 15 residues. Trimming took 8 bases from V and 8 from J; bases not matched to a gene: 14. CDR3 in DNA: TGTGCCAGCGGCCTTCAGACAGGGTTGATAGGGGAGCTGTTTTTT. Translating gives CASGLQTGLIGELFF. The full variable domain, with the rest looked up from reference TRBV2 and TRBJ2-2, is EPEVTQTPSHQVTQMGQEVILRCVPISNHLYFYWYRQILGQKVEFLVSFYNNEISEKSEIFDDQFSVERPDGSNFTLKIRSTKLEDSAMYFCASGLQTGLIGELFFGEGSRLTVL.

The V gene is TRBV18, the J gene TRBJ1-6, with D unclear. V was shortened by 5 bases and J by 10 bases, with 21 bases between the two germline ends. The germline V gene encodes CDR1 KGHSH and CDR2 LQKENI. The CDR3 loop spans 16 amino acids. CDR3 in DNA: TGTGCCAGCTCAACAACCCCCCCTTTCCCCAAATCACCCCTCCACTTT. Translated: CASSTTPPFPKSPLHF.